The T cell receptor (beta chain) described here comes from a study of blood T cell repertoires in COVID-19. Study in general: Some COVID-19 samples were acute and others convalescent; all came from the United States, Italy and Spain.

This clone was observed once. This CDR3 has 16 amino acids. The germline gives CDR1 KGHSH, CDR2 LQKENI. Trimming cost V 6 bases and J 3 bases, with 20 bases left between them. Sequencing used immunoSEQ multiplex PCR; TCRdb keeps in-frame clones, though not all of them. The sample gives about 210,000 clones, about 91% of which show up once; 1.5% is in the top ten. The chain has TRBV18 and TRBJ1-2; no clear D gene. Sequenced sample: peripheral blood. The sequence was collected from a man younger than 35 with active or convalescent COVID-19. The DNA for the CDR3 is TGTGCCAGCTCCTACAGATCCCCACGAGCAGACTATGGCTACACCTTC. Translation gives CASSYRSPRADYGYTF.